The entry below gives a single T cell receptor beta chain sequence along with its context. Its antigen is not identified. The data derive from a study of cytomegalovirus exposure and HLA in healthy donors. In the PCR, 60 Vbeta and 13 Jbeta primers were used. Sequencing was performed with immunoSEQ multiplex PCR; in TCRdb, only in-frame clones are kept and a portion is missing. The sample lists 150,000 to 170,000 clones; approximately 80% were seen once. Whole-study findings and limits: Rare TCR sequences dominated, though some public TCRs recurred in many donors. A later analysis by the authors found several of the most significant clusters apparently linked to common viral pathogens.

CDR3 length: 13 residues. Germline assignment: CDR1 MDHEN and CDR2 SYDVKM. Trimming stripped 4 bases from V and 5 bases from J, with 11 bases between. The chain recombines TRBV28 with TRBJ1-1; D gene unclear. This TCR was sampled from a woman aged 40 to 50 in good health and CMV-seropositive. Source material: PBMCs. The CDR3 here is CASSSGRWTEAFF. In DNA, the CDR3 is TGTGCCAGCAGTTCCGGGAGGTGGACTGAAGCTTTCTTT.